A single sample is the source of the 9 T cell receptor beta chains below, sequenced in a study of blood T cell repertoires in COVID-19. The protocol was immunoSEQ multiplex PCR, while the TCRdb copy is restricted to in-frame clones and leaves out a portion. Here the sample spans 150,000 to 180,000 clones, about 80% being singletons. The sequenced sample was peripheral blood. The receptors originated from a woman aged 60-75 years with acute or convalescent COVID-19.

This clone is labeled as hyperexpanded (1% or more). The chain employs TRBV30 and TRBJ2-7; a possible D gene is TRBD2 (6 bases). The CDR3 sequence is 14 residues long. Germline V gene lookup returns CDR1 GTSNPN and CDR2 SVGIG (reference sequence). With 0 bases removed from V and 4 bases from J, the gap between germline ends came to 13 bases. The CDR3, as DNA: TGTGCCTGGAGTGTACTGGCAGGGAGGTACGAGCAGTACTTC. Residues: CAWSVLAGRYEQYF.

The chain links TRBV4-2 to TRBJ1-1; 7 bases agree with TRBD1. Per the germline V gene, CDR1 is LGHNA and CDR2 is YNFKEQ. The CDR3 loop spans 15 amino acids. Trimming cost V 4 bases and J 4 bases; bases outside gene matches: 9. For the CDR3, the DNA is TGTGCCAGCAGCCCGACACAGGGGCTAAGCACTGAAGCTTTCTTT. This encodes CASSPTQGLSTEAFF.

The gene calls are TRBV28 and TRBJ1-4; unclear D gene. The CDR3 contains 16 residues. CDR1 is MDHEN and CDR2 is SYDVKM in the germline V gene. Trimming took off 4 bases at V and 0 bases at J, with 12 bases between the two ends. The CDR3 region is CASSSREAPTNEKLFF. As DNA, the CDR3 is TGTGCCAGCAGTTCCCGCGAGGCACCAACTAATGAAAAACTGTTTTTT. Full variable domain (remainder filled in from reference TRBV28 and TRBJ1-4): DVKVTQSSRYLVKRTGEKVFLECVQDMDHENMFWYRQDPGLGLRLIYFSYDVKMKEKGDIPEGYSVSREKKERFSLILESASTNQTSMYLCASSSREAPTNEKLFFGSGTQLSVL.

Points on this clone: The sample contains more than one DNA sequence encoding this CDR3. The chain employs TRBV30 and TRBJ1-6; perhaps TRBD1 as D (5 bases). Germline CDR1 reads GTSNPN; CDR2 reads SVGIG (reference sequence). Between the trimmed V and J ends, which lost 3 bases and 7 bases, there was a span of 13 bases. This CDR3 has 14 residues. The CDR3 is CAWSVQGWNSPLHF. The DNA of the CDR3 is TGTGCCTGGAGCGTCCAGGGCTGGAATTCACCCCTCCACTTT.

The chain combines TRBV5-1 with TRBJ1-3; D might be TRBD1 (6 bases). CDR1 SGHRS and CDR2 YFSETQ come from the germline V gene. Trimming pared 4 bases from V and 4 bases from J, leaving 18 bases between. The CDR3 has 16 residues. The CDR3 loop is CASSLGGTGSGNTIYF. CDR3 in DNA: TGCGCCAGCAGCCTGGGGGGCACAGGGAGCGGAAACACCATATATTTT. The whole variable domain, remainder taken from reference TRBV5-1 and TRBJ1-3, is KAGVTQTPRYLIKTRGQQVTLSCSPISGHRSVSWYQQTPGQGLQFLFEYFSETQRNKGNFPGRFSGRQFSNSRSEMNVSTLELGDSALYLCASSLGGTGSGNTIYFGEGSWLTVV.

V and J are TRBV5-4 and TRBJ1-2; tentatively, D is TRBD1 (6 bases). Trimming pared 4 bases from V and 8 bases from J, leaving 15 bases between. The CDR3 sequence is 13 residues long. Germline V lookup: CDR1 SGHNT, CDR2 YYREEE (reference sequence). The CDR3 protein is CASSGTNTGGYTF. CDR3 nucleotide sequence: TGTGCCAGCAGCGGGACAAACACGGGGGGCTACACCTTC.

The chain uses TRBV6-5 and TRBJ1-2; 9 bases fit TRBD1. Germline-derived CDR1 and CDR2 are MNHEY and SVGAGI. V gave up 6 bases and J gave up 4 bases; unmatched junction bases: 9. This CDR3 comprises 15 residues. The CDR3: CASRGDRDSSYGYTF. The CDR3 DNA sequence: TGTGCCAGCAGAGGGGACAGGGATTCGAGCTATGGCTACACCTTC.

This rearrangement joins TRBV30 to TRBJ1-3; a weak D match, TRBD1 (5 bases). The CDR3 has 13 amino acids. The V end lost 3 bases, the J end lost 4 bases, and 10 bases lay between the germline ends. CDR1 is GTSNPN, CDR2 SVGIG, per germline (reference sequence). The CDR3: CAWSWTTGNTIYF. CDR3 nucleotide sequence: TGTGCCTGGAGCTGGACAACCGGAAACACCATATATTTT.

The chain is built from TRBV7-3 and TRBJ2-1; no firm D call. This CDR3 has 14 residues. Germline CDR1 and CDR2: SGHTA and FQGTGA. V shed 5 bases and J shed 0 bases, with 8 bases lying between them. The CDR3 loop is CASSPPGSYNEQFF. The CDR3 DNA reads TGTGCCAGCAGCCCACCCGGCTCCTACAATGAGCAGTTCTTC. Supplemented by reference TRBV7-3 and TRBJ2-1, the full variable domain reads GAGVSQTPSNKVTEKGKYVELRCDPISGHTALYWYRQSLGQGPEFLIYFQGTGAADDSGLPNDRFFAVRPEGSVSTLKIQRTERGDSAVYLCASSPPGSYNEQFFGPGTRLTVL.